This T cell receptor beta chain was retrieved from a study of naive and memory T cell subsets. From the second PCR step, alpha and beta chains were amplified apart. Overnight CMV lysate stimulation of fresh PBMCs defined donor CMV status by CD4+ IFNgamma. Two oligonucleotides, mixed equimolar, formed the beta constant-region primer covering TRBC1 and TRBC2. Four rounds of PCR amplified the ligated cDNA using nested alpha and beta constant-region primers plus SP2. TCRdb recomputed calls from the UMI-ligation and nested PCR reads with MiXCR, one row per CDR3 protein. The sample records about 99,000 distinct CDR3 sequences, about 14% being singletons. Regarding this clonotype: The antigen is undetermined.

Broader study findings: Possibly reflecting memory cells re-expressing CD45RA, a few larger clonotypes occurred in naive repertoires, especially CD8. In CD4 and CD8 cells, diversity dropped from naive through EMRA. TCR counts from RNA may reflect activation-linked expression changes.

Trimming removed 5 bases from V and 7 bases from J; junction bases left unmatched: 11. This CDR3 is built from 15 residues. Per germline, CDR1 SEHNR and CDR2 FQNEAQ (reference sequence). The rearrangement links TRBV7-9 to TRBJ2-7, with 10 positions matching TRBD1. This clonotype was sampled from a human donor in good health. Sequenced input: naive CD8+ T cells from blood. The CDR3 DNA sequence: TGTGCCAGCAGCGAGGGACAGGGGAGGATTTTGGAGCAGTACTTC. Protein sequence: CASSEGQGRILEQYF. The whole variable domain, remainder taken from reference TRBV7-9 and TRBJ2-7, is DTGVSQNPRHKITKRGQNVTFRCDPISEHNRLYWYRQTLGQGPEFLTYFQNEAQLEKSRLLSDRFSAERPKGSFSTLEIQRTEQGDSAMYLCASSEGQGRILEQYFGPGTRLTVT.